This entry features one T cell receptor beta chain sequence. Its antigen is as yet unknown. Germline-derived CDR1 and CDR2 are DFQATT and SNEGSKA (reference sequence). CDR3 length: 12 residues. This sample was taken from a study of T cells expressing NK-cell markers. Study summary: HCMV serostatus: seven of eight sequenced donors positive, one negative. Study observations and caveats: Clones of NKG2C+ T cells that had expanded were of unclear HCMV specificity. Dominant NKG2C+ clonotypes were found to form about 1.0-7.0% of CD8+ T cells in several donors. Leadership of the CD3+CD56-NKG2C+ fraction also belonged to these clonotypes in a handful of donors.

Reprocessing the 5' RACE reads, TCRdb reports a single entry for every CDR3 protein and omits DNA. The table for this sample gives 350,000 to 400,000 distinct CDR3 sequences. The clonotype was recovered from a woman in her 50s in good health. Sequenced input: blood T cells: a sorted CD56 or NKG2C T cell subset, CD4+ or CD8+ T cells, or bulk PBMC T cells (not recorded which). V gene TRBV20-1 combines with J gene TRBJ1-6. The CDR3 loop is CSALSYNSPLHF.